This TCR beta chain was recovered during a study of CD8 T cells in ankylosing spondylitis (dated by TCRdb to 2017 to 2019). A note on the overall study: To find TCR variants linked to disease, the study profiled T cell receptor beta repertoires in ankylosing spondylitis patients and healthy donors. Peripheral blood was sampled, and synovial fluid was additionally collected from ankylosing spondylitis patients. The full study cohort comprised 20 to 30 ankylosing spondylitis patients and around 100 healthy donors. Study-level results and caveats: The disease-linked clones had a CD8+ phenotype and were found at relatively low frequencies in peripheral blood. Blood from ankylosing spondylitis patients appeared to be characterized by a TCR beta motif made up of seven or eight highly homologous amino acid variants. Some TCR beta motif variants had previously been reported in synovial fluid and blood of reactive arthritis patients, which suggested common disease-initiation mechanisms. The disease-linked clones were reported to be significantly enriched in matched synovial fluid samples from ankylosing spondylitis patients.

This clonotype was counted ten times or more. Its cognate antigen has yet to be identified. No much larger clone is present one base from it, and per-base qualities are unavailable. Including the terminal cysteine and phenylalanine, the CDR3 comprises 12 residues. The only DNA kept is the CDR3, 36 bases in frame from the first base. Looking up the germline V gene yields CDR1 MDHEN and CDR2 SYDVKM. V was cut back by 3 bases and J by 8 bases, leaving a gap of 9 bases between them. The sequencer listed for this sample is Illumina HiSeq 2500. Quantitative 5'-RACE with molecular barcodes was the method used to prepare the TCR beta libraries. In the source study's methods: Disease-linked TCR variants were identified with a new computational method built on a probabilistic model of VDJ rearrangement. TCRdb's own reprocessing of the public reads used fastp at Q25 and MiXCR and kept productive beta chains. Here each entry gathers all rows of one CDR3 protein and keeps the most common genes and DNA. What appears here as the V and J calls and clone size reflects TCRdb's work, not the paper's. This sample comprises around 130,000 distinct CDR3 sequences, roughly 7.3% of them detected only once. Of the sample, over 9% is held by the ten largest clones.

This receptor was obtained from a male donor with ankylosing spondylitis or in good health (not recorded which). This sequence uses TRBV28 and TRBJ2-3, with an unclear D gene assignment. The sequenced sample consisted of blood, either unsorted or a sorted T cell fraction (not recorded which). The CDR3 region has the sequence CASSFVGSTQYF. In nucleotides, the sequence is TGTGCCAGCAGTTTCGTAGGAAGTACGCAGTATTTT.